This T cell receptor (beta chain) was sequenced during a study of T cell repertoires in cytomegalovirus infection. Each CDR3 protein is one row after TCRdb ran MiXCR on the reads. The data show fewer than 200,000 distinct CDR3 sequences, 14% seen once. In its sample, this clonotype was seen a few times. The CDR3 sequence is 15 residues long. CDR1 is MNHNS, CDR2 SASEGT, per germline. Deletions cut 6 bases from V and 0 bases from J, with 12 bases between. This clonotype was obtained from a human donor in good health (CMV status not recorded). Some clones in this sample may be carry-over from other donors' samples. The V gene is TRBV6-1, the J gene TRBJ1-5; D is undetermined. Input material: PBMCs. In DNA, the CDR3 is TGTGCCAGCAGGTGGACCGCCGATAGCAATCAGCCCCAGCATTTT. Its protein product is CASRWTADSNQPQHF.